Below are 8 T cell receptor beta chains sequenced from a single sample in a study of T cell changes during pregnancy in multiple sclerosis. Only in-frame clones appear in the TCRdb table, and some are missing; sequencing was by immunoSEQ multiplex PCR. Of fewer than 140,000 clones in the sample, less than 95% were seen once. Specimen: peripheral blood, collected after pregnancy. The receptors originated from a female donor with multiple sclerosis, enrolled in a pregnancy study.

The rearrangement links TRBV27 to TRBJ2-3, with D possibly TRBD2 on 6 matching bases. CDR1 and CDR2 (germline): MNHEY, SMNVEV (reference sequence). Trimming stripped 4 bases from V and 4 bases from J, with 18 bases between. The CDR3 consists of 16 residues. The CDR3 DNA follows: TGTGCCAGCAGTTCTCCCTCGGGACTGCCTGCAGATACGCAGTATTTT. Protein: CASSSPSGLPADTQYF.

CDR3 region: CASTEDEGGNTEAFF. The CDR3 coding sequence is TGTGCCAGCACGGAAGATGAGGGCGGGAACACTGAAGCTTTCTTT. The chain combines TRBV2 with TRBJ1-1, with D unresolved. CDR3 length: 15 residues. Germline-derived CDR1 and CDR2 are SNHLY and FYNNEI. The V end lost 7 bases, the J end lost 1 base, and 16 bases lay between the germline ends.

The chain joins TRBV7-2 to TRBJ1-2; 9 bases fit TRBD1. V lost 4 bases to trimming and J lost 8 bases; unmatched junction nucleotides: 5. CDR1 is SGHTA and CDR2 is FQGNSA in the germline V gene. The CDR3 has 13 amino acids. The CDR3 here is CASSSGQGEGYTF. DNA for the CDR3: TGTGCCAGCAGCTCGGGACAGGGAGAAGGCTACACCTTC.

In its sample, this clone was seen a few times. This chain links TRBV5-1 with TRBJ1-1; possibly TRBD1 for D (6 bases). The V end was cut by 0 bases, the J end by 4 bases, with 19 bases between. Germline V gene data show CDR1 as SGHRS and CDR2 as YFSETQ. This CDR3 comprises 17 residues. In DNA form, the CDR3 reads TGCGCCAGCAGCTTGGTCCATGCGGGGGCGGGGGGCACTGAAGCTTTCTTT. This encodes CASSLVHAGAGGTEAFF.

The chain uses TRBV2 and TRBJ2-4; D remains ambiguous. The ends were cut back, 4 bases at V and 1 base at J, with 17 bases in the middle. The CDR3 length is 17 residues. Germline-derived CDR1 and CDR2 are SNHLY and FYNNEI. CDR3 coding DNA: TGTGCCAGCAGTGTGTCATGGGCCCCCTATGCCAAAAACATTCAGTACTTC. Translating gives CASSVSWAPYAKNIQYF.

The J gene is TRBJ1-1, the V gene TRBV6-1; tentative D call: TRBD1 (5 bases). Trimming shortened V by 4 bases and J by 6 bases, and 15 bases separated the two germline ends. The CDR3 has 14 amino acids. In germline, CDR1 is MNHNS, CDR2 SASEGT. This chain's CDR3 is CASSGEQVFAEAFF. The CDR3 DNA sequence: TGTGCCAGCAGTGGGGAACAGGTTTTCGCTGAAGCTTTCTTT.

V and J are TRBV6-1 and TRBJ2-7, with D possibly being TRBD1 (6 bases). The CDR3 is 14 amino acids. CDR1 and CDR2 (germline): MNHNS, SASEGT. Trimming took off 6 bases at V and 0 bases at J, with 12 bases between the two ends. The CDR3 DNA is TGTGCCAGCAGAGACAGGACCATCTCCTACGAGCAGTACTTC. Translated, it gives CASRDRTISYEQYF.

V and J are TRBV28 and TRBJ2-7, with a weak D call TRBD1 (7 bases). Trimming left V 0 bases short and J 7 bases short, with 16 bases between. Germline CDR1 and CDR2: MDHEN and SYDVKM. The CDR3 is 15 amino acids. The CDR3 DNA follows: TGTGCCAGCAGTTTATGGGAAGGGGGCGCGGGGGAGCAGTACTTC. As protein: CASSLWEGGAGEQYF.